This record covers a single T cell receptor beta chain. Study processing details: Amplified reference gene primers provided the basis for estimating nucleated cell counts. The protocol was immunoSEQ multiplex PCR, while the TCRdb copy is restricted to in-frame clones and leaves out a portion. That table furnishes V, J and clone size, whereas the DNA furnished D and trimming. Here the sample spans under 250,000 clones, roughly 88% being singletons. The CDR3 spans 13 residues. The J segment lost 9 bases and the V segment lost 3 bases, leaving 3 bases of the junction unmatched. Germline V lookup: CDR1 MRHNA, CDR2 SNTAGT. These data belong to a study of blood T cell repertoires in COVID-19.

The chain recombines TRBV6-4 with TRBJ2-1; 9 bases agree with TRBD1. This clonotype originated in a man older than 75 with acute or convalescent COVID-19. The sample consisted of peripheral blood. The CDR3 loop reads CASSETGGFEQFF. The CDR3 DNA reads as TGTGCCAGCAGTGAGACAGGGGGGTTTGAGCAGTTCTTC.